A selection of T cell receptor beta chains follows, all from one sample in a study of Graves' ophthalmopathy and Graves' hyperthyroidism. TCRdb re-called the multiplex PCR reads with MiXCR, one entry per CDR3 protein. The sample holds fewer than 600,000 distinct CDR3 sequences, over 13% seen once. Sequencing was done on a sample of blood. These receptors all come from a woman between 25 and 40 years old with Graves' ophthalmopathy. CDR3s include the opening cysteine and the closing phenylalanine or tryptophan. The size entry is marked missing in some rows and otherwise reads once, few, many or a size class.

abundance	v_gene	j_gene	CDR3aa
few	TRBV28	TRBJ2-7	CASSSHQFPGTPVYEQYF
many	TRBV2	TRBJ2-7	CASSGAGTIYEQYF
many	TRBV6-2/TRBV6-3	TRBJ2-5	CASSKTGPQETQYF
-	TRBV7-2	TRBJ1-2	CASSYSQGAGGYTF
many	TRBV20-1	TRBJ1-2	CSATGVRGYTF
few	TRBV24-1	TRBJ1-2	CATSGDGQEAYGYTF
many	TRBV5-8	TRBJ1-3	CASSLARDGNTIYF
many	TRBV29-1	TRBJ2-7	CSVEDSTGGVYEQYF
many	TRBV20-1	TRBJ2-7	CSARDLTGKEGKPYEQYF
many	TRBV6-2/TRBV6-3	TRBJ1-2	CASSPPGYTF
many	TRBV6-1	TRBJ2-7	CASSQRGTTYEQYF
many	TRBV6-5	TRBJ1-1	CASSYQSQTFGTEAFF
many	TRBV27	TRBJ2-7	CASSPGTAIYEQYF
many	TRBV27	TRBJ1-5	CATATGVVGQPQHF
many	TRBV28	TRBJ1-1	CASDGQLNTEAFF
many	TRBV10-3	TRBJ2-5	CATTKTGTFQETQYF
many	TRBV6-5	TRBJ1-5	CASSYSGQDFLLQHF
few	TRBV12-3/TRBV12-4	TRBJ1-1	CASRGGGATEAFF
many	TRBV24-1	TRBJ1-1	CATRGTGVNTEAFF
many	TRBV24-1	TRBJ1-2	CATSDGDRAYGYTF
many	TRBV7-6	TRBJ2-7	CASSLEDGAYEQYF
-	TRBV5-6	TRBJ1-2	CASSLDSADYGYTF
many	TRBV20-1	TRBJ1-1	CSEGLETEAFF
many	TRBV28	TRBJ2-7	CASSTRTGSYEQYF
many	TRBV12-3/TRBV12-4	TRBJ2-5	CASRSYSGGRKTQYF
-	TRBV28	TRBJ2-4	CASSLAAGRAINIQYF
-	TRBV6-1	TRBJ2-7	CASSPGQPINYEQYF
many	TRBV12-3/TRBV12-4	TRBJ2-7	CASRRTGGYEQYF
many	TRBV7-2	TRBJ1-1	CASSRAGAEAFF
many	TRBV4-1	TRBJ2-5	CASSQTGTQETQYF
few	TRBV18	TRBJ1-5	CASSQAGLYSNQPQHF
many	TRBV13	TRBJ2-7	CASSYAGDSPYEQYF
many	TRBV6-1	TRBJ1-6	CASSNREGRSPLHF
-	TRBV5-1	TRBJ2-7	CASSPGGSYEPYF
many	TRBV30	TRBJ1-5	CAWSATGQPQHF
many	TRBV7-8	TRBJ1-1	CASSLMPQGGHTEAFF
many	TRBV19	TRBJ2-6	CASSIQGSGANVLTF
many	TRBV6-5	TRBJ2-2	CASSYLAGALNTGELFF
many	TRBV6-1	TRBJ2-7	CASSEGGHSYEQYF
many	TRBV29-1	TRBJ1-1	CSVSRVEAFF
many	TRBV28	TRBJ1-3	CASSLEGSGNTIYF
many	TRBV4-1	TRBJ2-4	CASSQPSAGLAKNIQYF
-	TRBV12-3/TRBV12-4	TRBJ1-5	CASRSGRWISYQPQHF
few	TRBV30	TRBJ1-3	CAWTQGSGNTIYF
-	TRBV19	TRBJ2-7	CASSTYPEQYF
many	TRBV4-1	TRBJ2-2	CASSRGGDTGELFF
few	TRBV10-3	TRBJ1-1	CAIRLRDRGRPVNTEAFF
-	TRBV7-3	TRBJ2-5	CASSLPGQPQETQYF
many	TRBV7-9	TRBJ1-2	CASSTQAPLYGYTF
few	TRBV2	TRBJ2-3	CASRGPGDSTDTQYF
many	TRBV7-2	TRBJ2-4	CASSPGGLNIKYF
many	TRBV27	TRBJ1-5	CASRRRGLINQPQHF
many	TRBV20-1	TRBJ1-1	CSAREGYRGLTEAFF
-	TRBV6-1	TRBJ2-3	CASSDNSGAADTHYF
many	TRBV20-1	TRBJ2-7	CSANKGRDRGSYEQYF
many	TRBV3-1	TRBJ2-7	CASSQYSEQYF
few	TRBV30	TRBJ2-7	CAWSIEGAYEQYF